A single sample is the source of the 26 T cell receptor beta chains below, sequenced in a study of blood T cell repertoires in COVID-19. The table came from immunoSEQ multiplex PCR; TCRdb's copy has only in-frame clones and leaves some out. The sample yields around 190,000 clones, around 75% seen once. The source material was peripheral blood. These receptors were obtained from a woman aged 40 to 49 with COVID-19, enrolled during active disease.

The genes are TRBV27 and TRBJ2-7, with 7 bases aligning to TRBD2. In germline, CDR1 is MNHEY, CDR2 SMNVEV (reference sequence). J lost 0 bases, V lost 5 bases, and 7 bases had no gene match. The CDR3 is made up of 15 amino acids. CDR3 nucleotide sequence: TGTGCCAGCAGTCCAAGAGCGGGGACCTCCTACGAGCAGTACTTC. Translation gives CASSPRAGTSYEQYF.

This clone is a singleton in its sample. The chain carries TRBV5-1 and TRBJ2-3, with 16 bases fitting TRBD2. CDR1 and CDR2 (germline): SGHRS, YFSETQ. V lost 6 bases, J lost 8 bases, and 6 bases stayed unmatched. The CDR3 is made up of 15 amino acids. CDR3 in DNA: TGCGCCAGCAATCCGGGACTAGCGGGAGGGGGTACGCAGTATTTT. Protein sequence: CASNPGLAGGGTQYF.

This clone occurred a few times. The genes are TRBV10-3 and TRBJ1-2, with 9 bases fitting TRBD1. Germline CDR1 and CDR2: ENHRY and SYGVKD. V lost 6 bases to trimming and J lost 2 bases; unmatched junction nucleotides: 4. CDR3 length: 14 residues. CDR3 loop: CAIRAGTGNYGYTF. CDR3 DNA: TGTGCCATCAGGGCCGGGACAGGGAACTATGGCTACACCTTC.

The chain is built from TRBV21-1 and TRBJ2-6; the D call TRBD2 from the table was never checked on the DNA. TRBV21-1 is a documented pseudogene. The CDR3 runs to 17 residues. CDR3 in amino acids: CASSYEREGCGANVLTF. The CDR3 region has the DNA TGTGCCAGCAGTTACGAGCGGGAGGGGTGTGGGGCCAACGTCCTGACTTTC.

The chain combines TRBV4-3 with TRBJ1-1, with D perhaps matching TRBD1 (6 bases). With 1 base removed from V and 7 bases from J, the gap between germline ends came to 16 bases. Germline V gene lookup returns CDR1 LGHNA and CDR2 YSLEER. The CDR3 loop spans 15 amino acids. CDR3 in DNA: TGCGCCAGCAGCCAAGGGGGGCTAAACTTGGATGAAGCTTTCTTT. Translation: CASSQGGLNLDEAFF.

This clone has a handful of counts. V usage is TRBV11-1 and J usage is TRBJ1-5, with 8 bases identical to TRBD1. Germline V CDR1 and CDR2: SGHAT, FQDESV (reference sequence). V lost 2 bases and J lost 4; bases outside the gene matches: 1. The CDR3 contains 14 residues. CDR3 region: CASSLTGGNQPQHF. The CDR3 coding sequence is TGTGCCAGCAGCTTAACAGGGGGAAATCAGCCCCAGCATTTT.

This sequence joins TRBV7-9 and TRBJ2-1; 8 bases align to TRBD2. Per germline, CDR1 SEHNR and CDR2 FQNEAQ (reference sequence). Trimming took 1 base from V and 6 from J; bases not matched to a gene: 5. The CDR3 consists of 15 residues. The CDR3: CASSLVSGLANEQFF. The CDR3 DNA is TGTGCCAGCAGCTTAGTTTCAGGACTAGCCAATGAGCAGTTCTTC.

The rearrangement links TRBV2 to TRBJ2-7, with TRBD1 as a possible D gene (6 bases). Germline V gene data show CDR1 as SNHLY and CDR2 as FYNNEI. Trimming cost V 6 bases and J 3 bases, with 12 bases left between them. This CDR3 is built from 13 residues. CDR3 bases: TGTGCCAGCAGATTGACAGGCTACTACGAGCAGTACTTC. Its protein product is CASRLTGYYEQYF.

The rearrangement uses TRBV20-1 and TRBJ1-2, with D possibly matching TRBD1 (5 bases). The CDR3 runs to 11 residues. Germline CDR1 DFQATT, CDR2 SNEGSKA (reference sequence). The ends were cut back, 3 bases at V and 7 bases at J, with 9 bases in the middle. The CDR3 sequence: CSASREGGYTF. The CDR3 DNA reads as TGCAGTGCTAGCAGGGAAGGTGGCTACACCTTC.

This clone is a singleton in its sample. The gene calls are TRBV11-2 and TRBJ1-4; no firm D call. The germline CDR1 and CDR2 sequences are SGHAT and FQNNGV. The V end was cut by 6 bases, the J end by 8 bases, with 16 bases between. The CDR3 loop spans 14 amino acids. The CDR3 region is CASRTWQVYEKLFF. CDR3 nucleotides: TGTGCCAGCAGAACTTGGCAGGTATACGAAAAACTGTTTTTT.

Note on this clone: The junction shows a germline mismatch at one end, possibly a read error. CDR3 DNA sequence: TGTGCCAGCAGGGAAGCGGGGGGGAACACCGGGGAGCTGTTTTTT. Its translation is CASREAGGNTGELFF. V usage is TRBV6-1 and J usage is TRBJ2-2; 9 bases are a match to TRBD2. CDR3 length: 15 amino acids. Germline loops: CDR1 MNHNS, CDR2 SASEGT.

This clone was counted a few times. In DNA, the CDR3 is TGCAGCGTTGAAGGGGCGAGTTCACCCCTCCACTTT. Translating gives CSVEGASSPLHF. The J gene is TRBJ1-6, the V gene TRBV29-1; D is unclear. Germline assignment: CDR1 SQVTM and CDR2 ANQGSEA. CDR3 length: 12 amino acids. V lost 1 base and J lost 9, with 7 bases in between. Full variable domain (missing parts from reference TRBV29-1 and TRBJ1-6): SAVISQKPSRDICQRGTSLTIQCQVDSQVTMMFWYRQQPGQSLTLIATANQGSEATYESGFVIDKFPISRPNLTFSTLTVSNMSPEDSSIYLCSVEGASSPLHFGNGTRLTVT.

This clone has a single count. The V call is TRBV10-2, the J call TRBJ2-7; a possible D gene is TRBD2 (5 bases). This CDR3 contains 13 residues. Germline lookup yields CDR1 WSHSY and CDR2 SAAADI. V lost 2 bases and J 4 bases, leaving 9 bases between the germline ends. The CDR3 spells CASSETDYYEQYF. The DNA for the CDR3 is TGCGCCAGCAGTGAGACAGACTATTACGAGCAGTACTTC.

The chain joins TRBV7-8 to TRBJ1-1; TRBD1 aligns across 8 bases. The germline V gene has CDR1 SGHVS and CDR2 FQNEAQ. This CDR3 has 13 residues. V shed 2 bases, J shed 4 bases, and the junction held 0 bases outside the gene matches. In DNA form, the CDR3 reads TGTGCCAGCAGCTTAACAGGGGGCACTGAAGCTTTCTTT. This gives the protein CASSLTGGTEAFF.

The V gene is TRBV5-4, the J gene TRBJ1-4, with a tentative D call TRBD1 (5 bases). V was trimmed by 10 bases and J by 4 bases, leaving 11 bases between them. Germline CDR1 reads SGHNT; CDR2 reads YYREEE (reference sequence). The CDR3 consists of 12 residues. DNA of the CDR3: TGTGCCGGGGGGTATGGTAATGAAAAACTGTTTTTT. It specifies CAGGYGNEKLFF.

The chain links TRBV30 to TRBJ2-6; the match to TRBD1 covers 7 bases. The V segment lost 5 bases and the J segment 2 bases; nucleotides outside the gene matches: 3. Germline values: CDR1 GTSNPN, CDR2 SVGIG (reference sequence). CDR3 length: 14 amino acids. The CDR3 spells CAWDREAGANVLTF. Here the CDR3 DNA reads TGTGCCTGGGACAGGGAAGCTGGGGCCAACGTCCTGACTTTC.

In its sample, this clone was seen a few times. The V call is TRBV6-5, the J call TRBJ1-1; D perhaps matches TRBD1 (6 bases). The CDR3 runs to 14 residues. The V end lost 2 bases, the J end lost 3 bases, and 10 bases lay between the germline ends. CDR1 is MNHEY, CDR2 SVGAGI, per germline. The CDR3 coding sequence is TGTGCCAGCAGTTACCTACAGGGATACACTGAAGCTTTCTTT. Its translation: CASSYLQGYTEAFF.

V and J are TRBV5-1 and TRBJ2-7; D is ambiguous. V lost 1 base and J 2 bases, leaving 19 bases between the germline ends. This CDR3 is built from 17 residues. Per the germline V gene, CDR1 is SGHRS and CDR2 is YFSETQ. CDR3 DNA: TGCGCCAGCAGCTTGTATCTAACGCGGCAATCACCCTACGAGCAGTACTTC. It translates to CASSLYLTRQSPYEQYF. Using reference TRBV5-1 and TRBJ2-7 for the parts outside the CDR3, the full variable domain is KAGVTQTPRYLIKTRGQQVTLSCSPISGHRSVSWYQQTPGQGLQFLFEYFSETQRNKGNFPGRFSGRQFSNSRSEMNVSTLELGDSALYLCASSLYLTRQSPYEQYFGPGTRLTVT.

This chain connects TRBV27 to TRBJ2-7; D perhaps matches TRBD1 (6 bases). Between the trimmed V and J ends, which lost 8 bases and 4 bases, there was a span of 24 bases. The CDR3 contains 16 residues. CDR1 is MNHEY, CDR2 SMNVEV, per germline (reference sequence). CDR3 DNA: TGTGCCAGCCGTCCTCCCCTCGGCAGGGGTGGGTACGAGCAGTACTTC. Amino acid sequence: CASRPPLGRGGYEQYF.

Only a few counts were recorded for this clone. The chain couples TRBV27 to TRBJ1-1; perhaps TRBD1 as D (5 bases). Trimming removed 4 bases from V and 4 bases from J, with 16 bases in between. Germline V gene data show CDR1 as MNHEY and CDR2 as SMNVEV (reference sequence). The CDR3 covers 15 residues. The CDR3 reads CASSSPLDSFTEAFF. The CDR3 DNA follows: TGTGCCAGCAGTTCCCCCCTCGACAGCTTCACTGAAGCTTTCTTT.

This sequence joins TRBV2 and TRBJ1-2; 8 bases line up with TRBD1. The CDR3 spans 14 residues. Germline CDR1 is SNHLY and CDR2 is FYNNEI. V gave up 6 bases and J gave up 2 bases; unmatched junction bases: 5. Here the CDR3 DNA reads TGTGCCAGCAGCCAGGACAGGGCCAACTATGGCTACACCTTC. Its translation is CASSQDRANYGYTF.

Only one count was recorded for this clone. This chain links TRBV5-1 with TRBJ2-5; TRBD1 aligns across 9 bases. Germline CDR1 SGHRS, CDR2 YFSETQ. V lost 4 bases to trimming and J lost 4 bases; unmatched junction nucleotides: 5. There are 14 residues in the CDR3. The CDR3, as DNA: TGCGCCAGCAGCCAACAGGGGGCCGGAGAGACCCAGTACTTC. Residues: CASSQQGAGETQYF.

The chain is built from TRBV9 and TRBJ2-5; 10 bases map to TRBD2. Per the germline V gene, CDR1 is SGDLS and CDR2 is YYNGEE. The CDR3 has 15 amino acids. The V segment lost 4 bases and the J segment 4 bases; nucleotides outside the gene matches: 7. As DNA, the CDR3 is TGTGCCAGCAGCCGGGGGAGCGGGAGGGGAGAGACCCAGTACTTC. Translating it yields CASSRGSGRGETQYF.

This rearrangement joins TRBV6-2 or TRBV6-3 to TRBJ1-5; perhaps TRBD1 as D (6 bases). This CDR3 has 13 amino acids. V was clipped by 6 bases and J by 4 bases, with 10 bases between them. CDR1 MNHEY and CDR2 SVGEGT come from the germline V gene. Here the CDR3 reads CASSIQGNQPQHF. DNA for the CDR3: TGTGCCAGCAGCATACAGGGAAATCAGCCCCAGCATTTT.

The rearrangement joins TRBV9 to TRBJ2-3; D not certain. Germline V gene lookup returns CDR1 SGDLS and CDR2 YYNGEE. This CDR3 region has 15 residues. Trimming removed 0 bases from V and 6 bases from J, with 14 bases in between. The chain's CDR3 is CASSVGGLRSDTQYF. The CDR3 DNA reads as TGTGCCAGCAGCGTAGGAGGCCTTCGGTCGGATACGCAGTATTTT.

The genes are TRBV5-1 and TRBJ2-2; D is possibly TRBD2 (6 bases). Germline lookup yields CDR1 SGHRS and CDR2 YFSETQ. Trimming stripped 0 bases from V and 5 bases from J, with 8 bases between. CDR3 length: 14 residues. In nucleotides, the CDR3 is TGCGCCAGCAGCTTGGAAGGGACTACCGGGGAGCTGTTTTTT. Translation gives CASSLEGTTGELFF.